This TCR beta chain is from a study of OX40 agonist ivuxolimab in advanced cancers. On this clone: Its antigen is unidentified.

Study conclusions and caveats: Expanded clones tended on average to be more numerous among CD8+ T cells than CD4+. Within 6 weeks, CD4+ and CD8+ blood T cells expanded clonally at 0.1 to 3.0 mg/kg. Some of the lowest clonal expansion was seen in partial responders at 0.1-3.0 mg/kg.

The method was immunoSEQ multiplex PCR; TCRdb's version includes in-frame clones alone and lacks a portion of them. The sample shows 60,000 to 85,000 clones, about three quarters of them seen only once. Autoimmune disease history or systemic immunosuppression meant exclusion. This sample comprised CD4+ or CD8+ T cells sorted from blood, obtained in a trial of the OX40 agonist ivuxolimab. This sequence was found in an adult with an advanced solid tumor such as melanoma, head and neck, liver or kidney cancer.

The CDR3 coding sequence is TGTGCCAGCAGCTTAGGGCCGAGGTGGGGTACTGCTGCTTTCTTT. This sequence encodes CASSLGPRWGTAAFF. The rearrangement links TRBV13 to TRBJ1-1, with D uncertain. The CDR3 consists of 15 residues. CDR1 and CDR2 (germline): PRHDT, FYEKMQ (reference sequence). V was trimmed by 0 bases and J by 11 bases, leaving 19 bases between them.